This record concerns one T cell receptor (beta chain) sequence. As yet, its antigen is unknown. Germline-derived CDR1 and CDR2 are SNHLY and FYNNEI. Trimming took 3 bases from V and 3 from J, leaving 8 bases between them. The CDR3 is 13 residues long. This sample was included in a study of cytomegalovirus exposure and HLA in healthy donors. PCR involved 60 Vbeta and 13 Jbeta primers. Method: immunoSEQ multiplex PCR; TCRdb's copy keeps in-frame clones and lacks some. The table has a few hundred thousand clones, around four fifths seen once. Study outcomes and limitations: Roughly uniform sequencing depth across donors was assumed, possibly incorrectly. TCR beta V- and J-gene trimming was later associated with a missense DCLRE1C variant. In a later analysis, several top co-occurrence clusters appeared linked to parvovirus B19, influenza, CMV and Epstein-Barr virus. TCR sequences were mostly rare, though some public TCRs occurred in many donors.

The genes are TRBV2 and TRBJ1-1; TRBD1 might be the D (5 bases). The source is a woman aged 55 to 70 in good health and CMV-seropositive. The sample taken for sequencing was PBMCs. The CDR3, as DNA: TGTGCCAGCAGTGACAGGGTTGACACTGAAGCTTTCTTT. Its protein product is CASSDRVDTEAFF.